Here is one TCR beta chain with its context. The target antigen is unknown. Researchers built TCR beta libraries using quantitative 5'-RACE with molecular barcodes. From the 5' RACE reads, TCRdb called clonotypes with MiXCR, one entry per CDR3 protein. The profile shows approximately 300,000 distinct CDR3 sequences, 20% of them singletons. V shed 3 bases, J shed 6 bases, and the junction held 12 bases outside the gene matches. The CDR3 extends over 16 amino acids. Per germline, CDR1 SGHTA and CDR2 FQGTGA. These data come from a study of CD8 T cells in ankylosing spondylitis. Findings of the study overall: Significant enrichment of disease-linked clones was reportedly seen in matched ankylosing spondylitis synovial fluid. Clones linked with disease were CD8+ and fairly uncommon in the peripheral blood.

This chain connects TRBV7-3 to TRBJ2-7; 9 bases align to TRBD1. What was sequenced was blood, either unsorted or a sorted T cell fraction (not recorded which). The sequence was obtained from a male donor with ankylosing spondylitis or in good health (not recorded which). For the CDR3, the DNA is TGTGCCAGCAGCTTCCGCACAGGGACAGGGAAATGCGAGCAGTACGTC. This codes for CASSFRTGTGKCEQYV.